In this sample, the clone carrying this T cell receptor (beta chain) turned up a few times. Deletions cut 5 bases from V and 7 bases from J, with 15 bases between. The CDR3 is 14 residues long. CDR1 is LNHDA and CDR2 is SQIVND in the germline V gene (reference sequence). The sample originates from a study of blood T cell repertoires in COVID-19. At the level of the study: Samples representing acute and convalescent COVID-19 were sourced from the United States, Italy and Spain. Sources were T cells, B-cell-depleted T cells, or PBMCs; the material itself was cDNA or gDNA.

Original processing methods: Quantification of nucleated cells was approximated via reference gene primer amplification. Measured with immunoSEQ multiplex PCR; TCRdb has only the in-frame clones, and not every one. The V and J calls and clone size were taken over from that table, and D and trimming were inferred from the DNA. The repertoire holds about 310,000 clones, about 89% seen once, with around 8% in the top ten. This chain uses TRBV19 with TRBJ1-5; D might be TRBD1 (6 bases). The sequence was collected from a woman aged 50 to 60 who had recovered from COVID-19. Sequencing was done on a sample of peripheral blood. The CDR3 DNA reads as TGTGCCAGTAGTCCTCACAGGGAAGGACAGCCCCAGCATTTT. It is translated as CASSPHREGQPQHF.